This T cell receptor (beta chain) appears in the sequencing data of a study of blood T cell repertoires in COVID-19. Study in general: PBMCs, B-cell-depleted T cells, or T cells provided the cDNA or gDNA that made up the material.

Clinical histories supplied by participants themselves formed the basis of cohort assignment. Each recovered donor of Cohort 3 presented with two negative PCRs, clearance, or symptom resolution. CDR1 and CDR2 from the germline V gene are SGHTA and FQGNSA. Trimming removed 4 bases from V and 10 bases from J; junction bases left unmatched: 8. The CDR3 runs to 14 residues. In the original analysis: It was from reference gene primer amplification that nucleated cell counts were estimated. Repertoires were generated with immunoSEQ multiplex PCR, while TCRdb's copy carries only in-frame clones and drops some. That table is the source of V, J and clone size, and D and trimming were worked out from the DNA. The sample lists hundreds of thousands of clones; more than 75% were seen once.

The receptor was derived from a woman in her forties or fifties who had recovered from COVID-19. The chain couples TRBV7-2 to TRBJ1-4; 8 bases are shared with TRBD1. Sequences were obtained from PBMCs or T cells enriched from blood (not recorded which). CDR3 DNA sequence: TGTGCCAGCAGCTCAGGGGGCGGCGAGGGAAAACTGTTTTTT. Translation: CASSSGGGEGKLFF.